The 30 T cell receptor beta chains below were found in one sample sequenced in a study of blood T cells in healthy people across ages. Together with a sample-barcoded 5' primer, a J-beta primer mix was included in a second PCR lasting about 6 to 11 cycles. A single record per CDR3 protein comes from TCRdb applying MiXCR to the 5' RACE reads. The sample carries 650,000 to 800,000 distinct CDR3 sequences, around two fifths recorded once. Sequenced input: blood. The receptors shown here come from a man in his fifties or sixties in good health.

This clonotype was detected only a few times. This rearrangement joins TRBV6-2 or TRBV6-3 to TRBJ2-1; D may be TRBD1 (5 bases). This CDR3 is 15 amino acids long. V gave up 7 bases and J gave up 10 bases, with 23 bases separating them. Germline V lookup: CDR1 MNHEY, CDR2 SVGEGT. The CDR3 reads CASTNVRAGPREQFF. The CDR3 DNA sequence: TGTGCCAGCACTAATGTCAGGGCTGGGCCTAGGGAGCAGTTCTTC.

V usage is TRBV20-1 and J usage is TRBJ1-5, with D hard to call. Germline V gene sequence: CDR1 DFQATT, CDR2 SNEGSKA (reference sequence). Between the trimmed V and J ends, which lost 5 bases and 0 bases, there was a span of 14 bases. CDR3 length equals 15 residues. The CDR3, as DNA: TGCAGTGCTTTCCCCCAGGAGTATAGCAATCAGCCCCAGCATTTT. This gives the protein CSAFPQEYSNQPQHF.

This clonotype was counted once. The genes are TRBV5-1 and TRBJ2-1; a weak D match, TRBD2 (6 bases). Trimming shortened V by 4 bases and J by 0 bases, and 14 bases separated the two germline ends. This CDR3 is 16 amino acids long. Germline CDR1 SGHRS, CDR2 YFSETQ. The CDR3 region is CASSVRRGSSYNEQFF. The DNA for the CDR3 is TGCGCCAGCAGCGTAAGACGGGGGAGCTCCTACAATGAGCAGTTCTTC.

This clonotype was observed a handful of times. V and J are TRBV6-6 and TRBJ2-7; D ambiguous. The CDR3 spans 11 residues. Germline V gives CDR1 MNHNY, CDR2 SVGAGI (reference sequence). With 11 bases removed from V and 2 bases from J, the gap between germline ends came to 10 bases. DNA for the CDR3: TGTGCCTCCGGCAGCGCCTACGAGCAGTACTTC. Translating it yields CASGSAYEQYF.

This clonotype was detected a few times. The chain employs TRBV5-1 and TRBJ2-7; D tentatively reads TRBD1 or TRBD2 (6 bases each). This CDR3 has 15 residues. CDR1 is SGHRS, CDR2 YFSETQ, per germline. V lost 1 base and J 6 bases, leaving 17 bases between the germline ends. CDR3 DNA sequence: TGCGCCAGCAGCTTGATTTCAGGACAGCGGGCCGAGCAGTACTTC. Encoded protein: CASSLISGQRAEQYF.

The rearrangement links TRBV28 to TRBJ2-5; D possibly matches TRBD1 or TRBD2 (5 bases each). Trimming took 5 bases from V and 2 from J, leaving 15 bases between them. The CDR3 spans 15 residues. CDR1 MDHEN and CDR2 SYDVKM come from the germline V gene. CDR3 in amino acids: CASSLPGTRQETQYF. CDR3 DNA: TGTGCCAGCAGTCTCCCCGGGACCAGGCAAGAGACCCAGTACTTC.

This clonotype was seen a few times. V usage is TRBV2 and J usage is TRBJ2-7; no clear D. TRBJ2-5 explains the end of the DNA better; the J call may be wrong. This CDR3 is 14 amino acids long. The germline gives CDR1 SNHLY, CDR2 FYNNEI. CDR3 bases: TGTGCCAGCAGTGAGAACTGGGGTAGGGAGACCCAGTACTTC. Its protein is CASSENWGRETQYF.

The V gene is TRBV7-2, the J gene TRBJ1-1; D unresolved. V lost 4 bases and J lost 0, with 6 bases in between. CDR3 length: 13 residues. Germline CDR1 reads SGHTA; CDR2 reads FQGNSA. In nucleotides, the CDR3 is TGTGCCAGCAGCTACGAGCTGAACACTGAAGCTTTCTTT. Translation gives CASSYELNTEAFF. Full variable domain (missing parts from reference TRBV7-2 and TRBJ1-1): GAGVSQSPSNKVTEKGKDVELRCDPISGHTALYWYRQSLGQGLEFLIYFQGNSAPDKSGLPSDRFSAERTGGSVSTLTIQRTQQEDSAVYLCASSYELNTEAFFGQGTRLTVV.

This clonotype was seen a few times. The chain recombines TRBV13 with TRBJ2-1; TRBD1 matches 9 bases. Germline V gene data show CDR1 as PRHDT and CDR2 as FYEKMQ (reference sequence). J was trimmed by 10 bases and V by 4 bases; bases with no gene match: 8. The CDR3 has 14 amino acids. The CDR3 DNA is TGTGCCAGCAGCTCGGGCCGGGACAGGGAAGAGCAGTTCTTC. This codes for CASSSGRDREEQFF.

On this clonotype: The germline gene is not matched at one end of the junction; a read error may be the cause. This chain connects TRBV20-1 to TRBJ2-1; no clear D gene. Germline assignment: CDR1 DFQATT and CDR2 SNEGSKA (reference sequence). The CDR3 totals 13 residues. This CDR3 reads CSAPTHSNNEQFF. The CDR3 DNA sequence: TGCAGTGCCCCGACACACTCCAACAATGAGCAGTTCTTC.

The genes are TRBV12-5 and TRBJ2-1, with no clear D. Per the germline V gene, CDR1 is LGHNT and CDR2 is FRNRAP. This CDR3 spans 12 amino acids. V was clipped by 4 bases and J by 9 bases, with 10 bases between them. The CDR3 DNA reads TGTGCTAGTGGTTATATAGCAGGTGAGCAGTTCTTC. Its protein product is CASGYIAGEQFF.

The chain is built from TRBV28 and TRBJ2-7, with TRBD1 matching 7 bases. Per the germline V gene, CDR1 is MDHEN and CDR2 is SYDVKM. Losses at the gene ends were 8 bases for V and 4 bases for J; bases not matched to a gene: 14. This CDR3 has 15 residues. For the CDR3, the DNA is TGTGCCAGCCGGAAGGTGGACAGGCCCTTTTACGAGCAGTACTTC. It encodes CASRKVDRPFYEQYF. Combining the CDR3 with reference TRBV28 and TRBJ2-7 gives the whole variable domain DVKVTQSSRYLVKRTGEKVFLECVQDMDHENMFWYRQDPGLGLRLIYFSYDVKMKEKGDIPEGYSVSREKKERFSLILESASTNQTSMYLCASRKVDRPFYEQYFGPGTRLTVT.

V usage is TRBV29-1 and J usage is TRBJ1-3; the D gene is possibly TRBD1 (5 bases). From germline, CDR1 is SQVTM and CDR2 ANQGSEA. The CDR3 totals 16 residues. Between the trimmed V and J ends, which lost 0 bases and 4 bases, there was a span of 16 bases. CDR3 sequence: CSVEDRQGGVGNTIYF. CDR3 DNA sequence: TGCAGCGTTGAAGATCGCCAGGGAGGGGTAGGAAACACCATATATTTT.

This chain links TRBV27 with TRBJ1-2; unclear D gene. In germline, CDR1 is MNHEY, CDR2 SMNVEV (reference sequence). Trimming took off 5 bases at V and 4 bases at J, with 17 bases between the two ends. This CDR3 has 15 amino acids. CDR3 nucleotide sequence: TGTGCCAGCAGTCCCTCAGTCAGCCGACCCTATGGCTACACCTTC. Its protein product is CASSPSVSRPYGYTF.

A few counts support this clonotype. This chain uses TRBV20-1 with TRBJ2-5; D is tentatively TRBD1 or TRBD2 (5 bases each). The J call may be wrong; the DNA end is better matched by TRBJ2-7. The V gene's germline CDR1 is DFQATT and CDR2 SNEGSKA (reference sequence). The length of the CDR3 is 14 residues. The CDR3 region is CSARDWGGGTEQYF. The CDR3 region has the DNA TGCAGTGCTAGAGATTGGGGTGGGGGAACCGAGCAGTACTTC.

This sequence joins TRBV14 and TRBJ2-1; the match to TRBD1 covers 9 bases. This CDR3 spans 16 amino acids. With V trimmed by 4 bases and J by 6 bases, 10 bases remained unmatched. The germline CDR1 and CDR2 sequences are SGHDN and FVKESK. DNA of the CDR3: TGTGCCAGCAGCCCATCTTGGACAGGGGTACGCAATGAGCAGTTCTTC. Translated: CASSPSWTGVRNEQFF.

This clonotype was found a few times. V gene TRBV9 combines with J gene TRBJ2-1, with D perhaps TRBD1 or TRBD2 (5 bases each). CDR1 and CDR2 from the germline V gene are SGDLS and YYNGEE. This CDR3 spans 16 amino acids. V was clipped by 0 bases and J by 4 bases, with 14 bases between them. The CDR3 bases are TGTGCCAGCAGCGTAGAGGGGACGAACAGTTACAATGAGCAGTTCTTC. It encodes CASSVEGTNSYNEQFF. Combining the CDR3 with reference TRBV9 and TRBJ2-1 gives the whole variable domain DSGVTQTPKHLITATGQRVTLRCSPRSGDLSVYWYQQSLDQGLQFLIQYYNGEERAKGNILERFSAQQFPDLHSELNLSSLELGDSALYFCASSVEGTNSYNEQFFGPGTRLTVL.

This chain connects TRBV6-1 to TRBJ2-3; a weak D match, TRBD1 (6 bases). The CDR3 loop spans 14 amino acids. V was pared by 8 bases and J by 4 bases, with 16 bases between. Germline CDR1 and CDR2: MNHNS and SASEGT. The CDR3 protein is CASSGHGGADTQYF. The CDR3 DNA reads as TGTGCCAGCTCGGGACATGGAGGCGCAGATACGCAGTATTTT.

The chain links TRBV9 to TRBJ1-1, with D uncertain. The V gene lost 2 bases and the J gene lost 0 bases, with 11 bases spanning the gap. The CDR3 consists of 15 residues. Germline V gene data show CDR1 as SGDLS and CDR2 as YYNGEE. CDR3 in DNA: TGTGCCAGCAGCGTTAATGATAGGATGAACACTGAAGCTTTCTTT. It specifies CASSVNDRMNTEAFF.

The gene calls are TRBV5-1 and TRBJ1-2, with TRBD1 identical over 7 bases. V trimming: 3 bases; J trimming: 0 bases; junction bases outside the gene matches: 5. Germline loops: CDR1 SGHRS, CDR2 YFSETQ. This CDR3 region has 15 residues. CDR3 DNA: TGCGCCAGCAGCTGGGGGGACAGTGCTAACTATGGCTACACCTTC. Translated: CASSWGDSANYGYTF.

This chain connects TRBV20-1 to TRBJ1-1; D not resolved. Germline-derived CDR1 and CDR2 are DFQATT and SNEGSKA (reference sequence). This CDR3 is 13 amino acids long. V lost 3 bases to trimming and J lost 4 bases, with 12 bases between them. CDR3 sequence: CSARKVLLTEAFF. In nucleotides, the CDR3 is TGCAGTGCTAGGAAAGTTCTCCTCACTGAAGCTTTCTTT.

The chain couples TRBV18 to TRBJ1-3; D may be TRBD1 (5 bases). Trimming cost V 3 bases and J 2 bases, with 11 bases left between them. The germline V gene encodes CDR1 KGHSH and CDR2 LQKENI. The length of the CDR3 is 15 residues. The DNA of the CDR3 is TGTGCCAGCTCACCTACCCCGGGGGCTGGAAACACCATATATTTT. Translation gives CASSPTPGAGNTIYF.

The V gene is TRBV20-1, the J gene TRBJ2-7; D perhaps matches TRBD2 (5 bases). In germline, CDR1 is DFQATT, CDR2 SNEGSKA (reference sequence). This CDR3 contains 10 residues. DNA for the CDR3: TGCAGGGAGGAGCTCTCCGAGCAGTACTTC. This codes for CREELSEQYF.

V gene TRBV7-4 combines with J gene TRBJ1-4, with TRBD1 as a possible D gene (6 bases). This CDR3 has 14 amino acids. CDR1 SGHVT and CDR2 SQSDAQ come from the germline V gene. Between the trimmed V and J ends, which lost 5 bases and 6 bases, there was a span of 13 bases. CDR3 loop: CASSPGAGDEKLFF. CDR3 DNA: TGTGCCAGCAGCCCGGGGGCAGGGGATGAAAAACTGTTTTTT.

This clonotype has only a few counts. This rearrangement joins TRBV2 to TRBJ2-5, with TRBD2 matching 9 bases. Germline loops: CDR1 SNHLY, CDR2 FYNNEI. V dropped 6 bases and J dropped 5; count of bases not matched to a gene: 10. There are 15 residues in the CDR3. The CDR3 loop is CASRLMGLAGETQYF. The CDR3 DNA reads TGTGCCAGCAGACTCATGGGACTAGCAGGGGAGACCCAGTACTTC. Complete variable domain (other parts from reference TRBV2 and TRBJ2-5): EPEVTQTPSHQVTQMGQEVILRCVPISNHLYFYWYRQILGQKVEFLVSFYNNEISEKSEIFDDQFSVERPDGSNFTLKIRSTKLEDSAMYFCASRLMGLAGETQYFGPGTRLLVL.

This clonotype was observed a few times. This sequence joins TRBV7-2 and TRBJ2-1; TRBD1 agrees at 10 bases. Trimming took 5 bases from V and 6 from J; bases not matched to a gene: 4. This CDR3 has 14 residues. CDR1 is SGHTA and CDR2 is FQGNSA in the germline V gene. The CDR3 reads CASSRRTGGNEQFF. CDR3 nucleotides: TGTGCCAGCAGCCGAAGGACAGGGGGCAATGAGCAGTTCTTC.

Details on this clonotype: This may arise from a read error, as a much more abundant clone is one base away. CDR3 region: CASGQGAGGNEQYF. As DNA, the CDR3 is TGCGCCAGCGGCCAAGGGGCAGGGGGGAACGAGCAGTACTTC. The rearrangement links TRBV4-3 to TRBJ2-7, with a tentative D call TRBD1 (7 bases). The CDR3 runs 14 residues. Germline lookup yields CDR1 LGHNA and CDR2 YSLEER.

This clonotype was seen more than once but under ten times. The chain links TRBV6-2 or TRBV6-3 to TRBJ2-4, with D possibly TRBD2 on 6 matching bases. V lost 0 bases and J lost 0, with 9 bases in between. There are 16 residues in the CDR3. Germline V lookup: CDR1 MNHEY, CDR2 SVGEGT. DNA of the CDR3: TGTGCCAGCAGTTACTCACGGGGGTCAGCCAAAAACATTCAGTACTTC. Translated, it gives CASSYSRGSAKNIQYF.

This clonotype showed up just a few times. In nucleotides, the CDR3 is TGCGCCAGCAGCCAAGATCGAGGGGGCGCGTCTGGAGGGCGCCAGTACTTC. Translating it yields CASSQDRGGASGGRQYF. This chain links TRBV4-3 with TRBJ2-5, with D tentatively TRBD1 (7 bases). CDR3 length: 17 residues. Germline loops: CDR1 LGHNA, CDR2 YSLEER. V was trimmed by 0 bases and J by 10 bases, leaving 24 bases between them.

This clonotype was counted once. One junction end disagrees with the germline gene, perhaps due to a read error. The J gene is TRBJ2-5, the V gene TRBV12-3 or TRBV12-4; D is possibly TRBD2 (6 bases). The CDR3 extends over 13 amino acids. In DNA, the CDR3 is TGTGCCAGCATTTTATCGGGAGAAGAGACCCAGTACTTC. Translated: CASILSGEETQYF.